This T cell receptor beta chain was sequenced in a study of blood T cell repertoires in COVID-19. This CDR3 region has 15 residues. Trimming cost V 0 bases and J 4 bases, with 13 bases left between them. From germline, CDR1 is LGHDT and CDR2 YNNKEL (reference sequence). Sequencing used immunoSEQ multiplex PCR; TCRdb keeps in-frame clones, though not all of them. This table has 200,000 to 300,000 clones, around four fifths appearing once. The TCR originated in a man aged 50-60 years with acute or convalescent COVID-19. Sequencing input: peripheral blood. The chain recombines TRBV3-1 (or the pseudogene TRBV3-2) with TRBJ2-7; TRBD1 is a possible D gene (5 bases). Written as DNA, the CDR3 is TGTGCCAGCAGCCAAGAACCAGGGTATACATACGAGCAGTACTTC. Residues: CASSQEPGYTYEQYF.